The 18 T cell receptor beta chains reported below all come from one sample, sequenced in a study of CD8 T cells in ankylosing spondylitis. TCRdb analysed the 5' RACE reads with MiXCR anew, one entry per CDR3 protein. The table shows about 160,000 distinct CDR3 sequences, with roughly 18% occurring only once. Sequencing was performed on blood, either unsorted or a sorted T cell fraction (not recorded which). Receptors were obtained from a male donor with ankylosing spondylitis or in good health (not recorded which).

The chain links TRBV28 to TRBJ2-1, with D perhaps TRBD1 (6 bases). This CDR3 spans 15 amino acids. The germline gives CDR1 MDHEN, CDR2 SYDVKM. V lost 2 bases and J 4 bases, leaving 12 bases between the germline ends. CDR3 protein: CASSLRLRGYNEQFF. CDR3 DNA sequence: TGTGCCAGCAGTTTACGCCTCAGGGGTTACAATGAGCAGTTCTTC. Looking up the rest from reference TRBV28 and TRBJ2-1 gives the full variable domain: DVKVTQSSRYLVKRTGEKVFLECVQDMDHENMFWYRQDPGLGLRLIYFSYDVKMKEKGDIPEGYSVSREKKERFSLILESASTNQTSMYLCASSLRLRGYNEQFFGPGTRLTVL.

This clonotype was counted at least ten times. The V gene is TRBV5-1, the J gene TRBJ2-2; D is unresolved. Trimming removed 1 base from V and 0 bases from J, with 10 bases in between. This CDR3 contains 16 residues. From germline, CDR1 is SGHRS and CDR2 YFSETQ. The CDR3 sequence: CASSLIPGPNTGELFF. For the CDR3, the DNA is TGCGCCAGCAGCTTGATCCCCGGGCCGAACACCGGGGAGCTGTTTTTT. Full variable domain (remainder filled in from reference TRBV5-1 and TRBJ2-2): KAGVTQTPRYLIKTRGQQVTLSCSPISGHRSVSWYQQTPGQGLQFLFEYFSETQRNKGNFPGRFSGRQFSNSRSEMNVSTLELGDSALYLCASSLIPGPNTGELFFGEGSRLTVL.

The chain is built from TRBV29-1 and TRBJ2-2; TRBD1 agrees at 8 bases. The germline V gene encodes CDR1 SQVTM and CDR2 ANQGSEA. The junction had 7 bases not matched to a gene; V was cut back by 4 bases and J by 0 bases. The CDR3 length is 16 residues. The CDR3 here is CSVALNRGANTGELFF. The CDR3 region has the DNA TGCAGCGTTGCCCTAAACAGGGGGGCGAACACCGGGGAGCTGTTTTTT.

This sequence joins TRBV5-5 and TRBJ1-5; the D is unclear. The germline gives CDR1 SGHKS, CDR2 YYEKEE (reference sequence). The CDR3 has 10 residues. V was cut by 7 bases and J by 5 bases, with 4 bases left in between. The CDR3: CASGYQPQHF. In nucleotides, the CDR3 is TGTGCCAGCGGGTATCAGCCCCAGCATTTT.

The chain carries TRBV29-1 and TRBJ2-3, with D uncertain. The CDR3 covers 14 residues. Germline values: CDR1 SQVTM, CDR2 ANQGSEA. The ends were cut back, 5 bases at V and 4 bases at J, with 16 bases in the middle. The CDR3 is CSVPSSSSADTQYF. In DNA, the CDR3 is TGCAGCGTTCCCTCTAGTTCGAGCGCAGATACGCAGTATTTT.

This clonotype was detected ten times or more. The chain has TRBV7-8 and TRBJ2-4; the match to TRBD2 covers 7 bases. CDR3 length: 16 amino acids. The V gene end was trimmed by 3 bases and the J gene end by 5 bases; junction bases not matched to a gene: 10. Germline CDR1 is SGHVS and CDR2 is FQNEAQ. In DNA, the CDR3 is TGTGCCAGCAGCTTGACTAGCTGGGGAATTGAAAACATTCAGTACTTC. Translated, it gives CASSLTSWGIENIQYF.

This clonotype appeared many times. This sequence joins TRBV29-1 and TRBJ1-1; a possible D gene is TRBD1 (5 bases). This CDR3 has 11 residues. V shed 7 bases and J shed 1 base, with 7 bases lying between them. CDR1 is SQVTM and CDR2 is ANQGSEA in the germline V gene. Here the CDR3 reads CSGGGNTEAFF. The CDR3 DNA reads as TGCAGCGGCGGGGGGAACACTGAAGCTTTCTTT.

This clonotype was seen many times. This rearrangement joins TRBV5-1 to TRBJ2-3; 7 positions agree with TRBD2. Germline CDR1 SGHRS, CDR2 YFSETQ. The CDR3 spans 18 residues. V was pared by 1 base and J by 4 bases, with 15 bases of the junction left unmatched. CDR3 loop: CASSLNGLAALEADTQYF. Written as DNA, the CDR3 is TGCGCCAGCAGCTTGAACGGTCTAGCGGCCTTGGAGGCAGATACGCAGTATTTT.

Of note for this clonotype: A read error is possible here, since a much larger clone lies one base away. This sequence joins TRBV4-1 and TRBJ1-4; 7 nucleotides agree with TRBD1. V was clipped by 4 bases and J by 5 bases; unmatched bases: 10. The CDR3 totals 16 residues. Germline V gene sequence: CDR1 MGHRA, CDR2 YSYEKL. The chain's CDR3 is CASSRNQGEGNEKLFF. As DNA, the CDR3 is TGCGCCAGCAGCCGGAACCAGGGGGAGGGAAATGAAAAACTGTTTTTT.

In this sample, this clonotype turned up many times. V usage is TRBV28 and J usage is TRBJ1-1; unclear D gene. The CDR3 sequence is 15 residues long. The V and J ends lost 1 base and 3 bases respectively, with 12 bases between them. Germline V gene lookup returns CDR1 MDHEN and CDR2 SYDVKM. Here the CDR3 DNA reads TGTGCCAGCAGTTTATCGGCGGGGTGGGACACTGAAGCTTTCTTT. It encodes CASSLSAGWDTEAFF. Full variable domain (rest looked up from reference TRBV28 and TRBJ1-1): DVKVTQSSRYLVKRTGEKVFLECVQDMDHENMFWYRQDPGLGLRLIYFSYDVKMKEKGDIPEGYSVSREKKERFSLILESASTNQTSMYLCASSLSAGWDTEAFFGQGTRLTVV.

This clonotype was seen at least ten times. The chain has TRBV7-8 and TRBJ1-4; no firm D call. Per the germline V gene, CDR1 is SGHVS and CDR2 is FQNEAQ. This CDR3 is built from 13 residues. V shed 1 base and J shed 7 bases, with 7 bases lying between them. The CDR3 loop reads CASSLVISEKLFF. The CDR3 DNA is TGTGCCAGCAGCTTAGTCATTAGTGAAAAACTGTTTTTT.

The chain employs TRBV4-1 and TRBJ1-2; TRBD1 is a possible D gene (5 bases). This CDR3 comprises 16 residues. Trimming removed 0 bases at V and 2 bases at J, with 13 bases between. CDR1 and CDR2 from the germline V gene are MGHRA and YSYEKL. CDR3 sequence: CASSQDQGRPNYGYTF. The CDR3 bases are TGCGCCAGCAGCCAAGATCAGGGTAGGCCGAACTATGGCTACACCTTC.

The CDR3: CASSPHQGGDQPQHF. CDR3 DNA sequence: TGTGCCAGCTCACCGCATCAGGGAGGGGATCAGCCCCAGCATTTT. This chain uses TRBV18 with TRBJ1-5; D is perhaps TRBD1 (5 bases). With 3 bases removed from V and 5 bases from J, the gap between germline ends came to 14 bases. This CDR3 comprises 15 residues. Germline values: CDR1 KGHSH, CDR2 LQKENI. The complete variable domain, with remaining parts taken from reference TRBV18 and TRBJ1-5, reads NAGVMQNPRHLVRRRGQEARLRCSPMKGHSHVYWYRQLPEEGLKFMVYLQKENIIDESGMPKERFSAEFPKEGPSILRIQQVVRGDSAAYFCASSPHQGGDQPQHFGDGTRLSIL.

At least ten counts were recorded for this clonotype. This chain uses TRBV5-1 with TRBJ2-7; 8 bases line up with TRBD2. CDR3 length equals 15 residues. Unmatched junction bases numbered 7, after V lost 0 bases and J lost 5 bases. Germline CDR1 is SGHRS and CDR2 is YFSETQ. The CDR3 nucleotides read TGCGCCAGCAGCTTGGAAGGGACTAGTGTTAACGAGCAGTACTTC. Translated: CASSLEGTSVNEQYF.

V usage is TRBV20-1 and J usage is TRBJ2-1; 8 nucleotides line up with TRBD2. Germline V gene sequence: CDR1 DFQATT, CDR2 SNEGSKA (reference sequence). The CDR3 extends over 16 amino acids. V shed 1 base, J shed 4 bases, and the junction held 9 bases outside the gene matches. The CDR3 nucleotides read TGCAGTGCTAGAGGGGTTAGCGGGACCCATTACAATGAGCAGTTCTTC. This gives the protein CSARGVSGTHYNEQFF.

The table lists this clonotype with a few counts. The CDR3 sequence is CASSDANPGLQETQYF. In DNA form, the CDR3 reads TGCGCCAGCAGCGATGCCAACCCGGGGTTGCAAGAGACCCAGTACTTC. The genes are TRBV5-1 and TRBJ2-5; possibly TRBD2 for D (5 bases). The germline CDR1 and CDR2 sequences are SGHRS and YFSETQ. Trimming removed 4 bases at V and 2 bases at J, with 18 bases between. The CDR3 extends over 16 amino acids.

There are many counts of this clonotype. The CDR3 DNA is TGTGCCAGCAGTTCTCCCCGGGGTGACCGGGATACGCAGTATTTT. This encodes CASSSPRGDRDTQYF. This chain joins TRBV12-3 or TRBV12-4 and TRBJ2-3; a possible D gene is TRBD2 (5 bases). V lost 4 bases and J 6 bases, leaving 17 bases between the germline ends. CDR3 length: 15 amino acids.

This clonotype was picked up many times. The gene calls are TRBV5-1 and TRBJ1-1; D ambiguous. The CDR3 is 14 residues long. Germline V gene data show CDR1 as SGHRS and CDR2 as YFSETQ. V lost 2 bases and J lost 0, with 8 bases in between. CDR3 sequence (DNA): TGCGCCAGCAGCTTTGACGGTATGAACACTGAAGCTTTCTTT. Its protein is CASSFDGMNTEAFF.